These 30 T cell receptor beta chains came from one sample sequenced in a study of regulatory T cells in long-lasting Graves disease. Time point described: persistent/refractory GD, antithyroid drugs over 5 years with positive TRAb. TCR sequences were obtained from RNA taken from PBMCs. Investigators prepared the TCR beta libraries by applying iRepertoire HTBI primers and Arm-PCR of CDR3 regions. TCRdb called the multiplex PCR reads again in MiXCR, with one record for every CDR3 protein. The profile shows 310,000 or so distinct CDR3 sequences, around a fifth of them singletons. This material consisted of peripheral blood mononuclear cells (PBMCs), taken when the disease was refractory, from a patient treated with antithyroid drugs. The receptors were sampled from a female donor with Graves disease.

As concerns this clonotype: With a much larger clone just one base away, this may be a read error. The chain recombines TRBV11-2 with TRBJ2-5; a possible D gene is TRBD2 (5 bases). Germline V gene sequence: CDR1 SGHAT, CDR2 FQNNGV. The CDR3 contains 14 residues. Trimming removed 1 base from V and 1 base from J, with 7 bases in between. The DNA for the CDR3 is TGTGCCAGCAGCTTAGGTCGGGGCCAAGAGACCCAGTACTTC. Translating gives CASSLGRGQETQYF.

This clonotype came up a few times. V and J are TRBV9 and TRBJ2-5; D unclear. The CDR3 covers 13 residues. With 4 bases removed from V and 5 bases from J, the gap between germline ends came to 12 bases. Germline loops: CDR1 SGDLS, CDR2 YYNGEE. The CDR3 nucleotides read TGTGCCAGCAGCTACTTGCCGTGGGAGACCCAGTACTTC. Its translation is CASSYLPWETQYF. The complete variable domain, with remaining parts taken from reference TRBV9 and TRBJ2-5, reads DSGVTQTPKHLITATGQRVTLRCSPRSGDLSVYWYQQSLDQGLQFLIQYYNGEERAKGNILERFSAQQFPDLHSELNLSSLELGDSALYFCASSYLPWETQYFGPGTRLLVL.

This clonotype showed up many times. The rearrangement links TRBV12-3 or TRBV12-4 to TRBJ2-7, with D possibly matching TRBD2 (5 bases). CDR3 length equals 11 residues. V was pared by 6 bases and J by 6 bases, with 9 bases between. CDR3 residues: CASRSSGEQYF. In DNA form, the CDR3 reads TGTGCCAGCAGGTCAAGCGGCGAGCAGTACTTC.

V and J are TRBV5-1 and TRBJ2-1, with D maybe TRBD2 (5 bases). V was pared by 1 base and J by 5 bases, with 16 bases between. Germline-derived CDR1 and CDR2 are SGHRS and YFSETQ. This CDR3 is 16 amino acids long. CDR3 sequence: CASSLSSTRSNNEQFF. CDR3 DNA sequence: TGCGCCAGCAGCTTGAGTAGTACTAGAAGTAACAATGAGCAGTTCTTC.

This clonotype has only a few counts. The chain recombines TRBV7-9 with TRBJ1-5, with D maybe TRBD1 (5 bases). Germline assignment: CDR1 SEHNR and CDR2 FQNEAQ (reference sequence). With 4 bases removed from V and 6 bases from J, the gap between germline ends came to 16 bases. The CDR3 covers 15 residues. CDR3 sequence reads: CASSWGGERGQPQHF. Here the CDR3 DNA reads TGTGCCAGCAGCTGGGGGGGGGAACGGGGTCAGCCCCAGCATTTT.

This clonotype showed up many times. The rearrangement uses TRBV30 and TRBJ1-5; D is ambiguous. The CDR3 is 15 residues long. Between the trimmed V and J ends, which lost 2 bases and 8 bases, there was a span of 19 bases. Germline lookup yields CDR1 GTSNPN and CDR2 SVGIG (reference sequence). The CDR3 protein is CAWSQEDAPGEPQHF. In nucleotides, the CDR3 is TGTGCCTGGAGTCAGGAGGACGCCCCGGGTGAGCCCCAGCATTTT.

At least ten counts were recorded for this clonotype. The chain employs TRBV6-1 and TRBJ1-1, with D hard to call. The V and J ends lost 8 bases and 2 bases respectively, with 12 bases between them. This CDR3 contains 13 residues. Germline V gives CDR1 MNHNS, CDR2 SASEGT. The CDR3 nucleotides read TGTGCCAGCTCGACAATGACAAACACTGAAGCTTTCTTT. As protein: CASSTMTNTEAFF.

This clonotype has ten or more counts. The chain has TRBV28 and TRBJ2-7; weak D call: TRBD1 (6 bases). The V gene's germline CDR1 is MDHEN and CDR2 SYDVKM. Trimming cost V 5 bases and J 1 base, with 12 bases left between them. The CDR3 has 14 residues. As DNA, the CDR3 is TGTGCCAGCAGTAAGGGGGTTCCGTCCTACGAGCAGTACTTC. The encoded protein is CASSKGVPSYEQYF.

The chain links TRBV12-3 or TRBV12-4 to TRBJ2-2; D uncertain. The V end was cut by 2 bases, the J end by 2 bases, with 12 bases between. The CDR3 runs 16 residues. The CDR3 loop is CASSLLAGANTGELFF. DNA of the CDR3: TGTGCCAGCAGTTTATTGGCCGGCGCCAACACCGGGGAGCTGTTTTTT.

The rearrangement links TRBV20-1 to TRBJ2-7; D unresolved. The CDR3 is 15 amino acids. Between the trimmed V and J ends, which lost 0 bases and 0 bases, there was a span of 12 bases. The germline V gene encodes CDR1 DFQATT and CDR2 SNEGSKA (reference sequence). The CDR3 reads CSARDPHQSSYEQYF. The DNA for the CDR3 is TGCAGTGCTAGAGACCCACACCAGAGCTCCTACGAGCAGTACTTC.

This clonotype was observed at least ten times. The rearrangement joins TRBV27 to TRBJ2-2, with 9 bases aligning to TRBD1. The CDR3 is made up of 16 amino acids. Looked up from germline, CDR1 is MNHEY and CDR2 is SMNVEV (reference sequence). Trimming removed 5 bases from V and 4 bases from J; junction bases left unmatched: 8. The CDR3 spells CASSTHRGRVTGELFF. CDR3 DNA sequence: TGTGCCAGCAGTACTCACAGGGGGCGAGTCACCGGGGAGCTGTTTTTT.

This clonotype has only a few counts. The chain employs TRBV24-1 and TRBJ2-5, with TRBD2 identical over 7 bases. Germline values: CDR1 KGHDR, CDR2 SFDVKD. V shed 2 bases, J shed 5 bases, and the junction held 4 bases outside the gene matches. The length of the CDR3 is 14 residues. The DNA of the CDR3 is TGTGCCACCAGTGATTGGACTAGTGGCGAGACCCAGTACTTC. This codes for CATSDWTSGETQYF.

The chain couples TRBV28 to TRBJ2-7; perhaps TRBD2 as D (5 bases). The length of the CDR3 is 15 residues. From germline, CDR1 is MDHEN and CDR2 SYDVKM. V dropped 4 bases and J dropped 2 bases, with 15 bases sitting between them. The CDR3 coding sequence is TGTGCCAGCAGTTCAGTCGGGGATGGAGCCTACGAGCAGTACTTC. Residues: CASSSVGDGAYEQYF. Filled out from reference TRBV28 and TRBJ2-7, the complete variable domain reads DVKVTQSSRYLVKRTGEKVFLECVQDMDHENMFWYRQDPGLGLRLIYFSYDVKMKEKGDIPEGYSVSREKKERFSLILESASTNQTSMYLCASSSVGDGAYEQYFGPGTRLTVT.

CDR3 residues: CAISDHRSSNQPQHF. The CDR3 DNA is TGTGCCATCAGTGACCACAGGAGCAGCAATCAGCCCCAGCATTTT. The chain recombines TRBV10-3 with TRBJ1-5; D is perhaps TRBD1 (5 bases). The CDR3 contains 15 residues. Germline CDR1 is ENHRY and CDR2 is SYGVKD. Trimming stripped 3 bases from V and 1 base from J, with 10 bases between.

The chain joins TRBV9 to TRBJ1-6; D is possibly TRBD1 (6 bases). Germline V lookup: CDR1 SGDLS, CDR2 YYNGEE. This CDR3 comprises 14 residues. V lost 2 bases, J lost 9 bases, and 12 bases lay in between. CDR3 nucleotides: TGTGCCAGCAGCGTCTGGGGGGCTGGTTCACCCCTCCACTTT. Translation gives CASSVWGAGSPLHF.

This clonotype was observed a few times. The chain couples TRBV19 to TRBJ1-1, with D unresolved. Trimming pared 7 bases from V and 1 base from J, leaving 16 bases between. The CDR3 has 15 amino acids. CDR1 is LNHDA, CDR2 SQIVND, per germline (reference sequence). The CDR3 here is CASTQQRGRNTEAFF. The CDR3 DNA follows: TGTGCCAGTACCCAACAACGAGGGAGGAACACTGAAGCTTTCTTT.

This clonotype was recorded many times. The chain is built from TRBV5-1 and TRBJ1-6; 7 bases agree with TRBD1. CDR1 is SGHRS and CDR2 is YFSETQ in the germline V gene. Trimming removed 3 bases from V and 7 bases from J; junction bases left unmatched: 1. There are 13 residues in the CDR3. CDR3 residues: CASSWDSNSPLHF. As DNA, the CDR3 is TGCGCCAGCAGCTGGGACAGCAATTCACCCCTCCACTTT.

The chain carries TRBV20-1 and TRBJ2-7, with D perhaps TRBD1 (5 bases). V lost 2 bases, J lost 0 bases, and 14 bases lay in between. CDR1 is DFQATT and CDR2 is SNEGSKA in the germline V gene (reference sequence). The CDR3 has 15 residues. The chain's CDR3 is CSARIGQLRSYEQYF. The CDR3 DNA reads as TGCAGTGCTAGAATCGGACAATTGCGCTCCTACGAGCAGTACTTC.

The chain is built from TRBV5-1 and TRBJ1-1, with D perhaps matching TRBD1 (5 bases). CDR1 is SGHRS, CDR2 YFSETQ, per germline. V was shortened by 0 bases and J by 1 base, with 10 bases between the two germline ends. CDR3 size: 15 residues. The CDR3 loop reads CASSLASGGNTEAFF. CDR3 DNA sequence: TGCGCCAGCAGCTTGGCCAGTGGGGGGAACACTGAAGCTTTCTTT.

This clonotype appeared many times. The gene calls are TRBV7-2 and TRBJ2-5; D not resolved. The V end lost 1 base, the J end lost 1 base, and 4 bases lay between the germline ends. Germline V gives CDR1 SGHTA, CDR2 FQGNSA. The CDR3 runs 13 residues. The CDR3 is CASSLEVQETQYF. As DNA, the CDR3 is TGTGCCAGCAGCTTAGAGGTCCAAGAGACCCAGTACTTC.

This clonotype was counted between two and nine times. The rearrangement links TRBV10-3 to TRBJ2-7; D call uncertain. Germline values: CDR1 ENHRY, CDR2 SYGVKD. V was pared by 3 bases and J by 4 bases, with 10 bases between. CDR3 length equals 13 residues. DNA of the CDR3: TGTGCCATCAGTGACTCGGTAGGTTACGAGCAGTACTTC. Translating gives CAISDSVGYEQYF.

This clonotype was seen ten or more times. This chain connects TRBV18 to TRBJ1-4; weak D call: TRBD1 (6 bases). Germline lookup yields CDR1 KGHSH and CDR2 LQKENI. V shed 6 bases and J shed 4 bases, with 15 bases lying between them. The length of the CDR3 is 15 residues. CDR3 protein: CASSDGGQFNEKLFF. CDR3 DNA sequence: TGTGCCAGCTCGGACGGTGGACAGTTTAATGAAAAACTGTTTTTT.

This clonotype showed up just a few times. The chain is built from TRBV27 and TRBJ1-5; possible D gene TRBD1, 5 bases. The CDR3 sequence is 14 residues long. Germline CDR1 MNHEY, CDR2 SMNVEV (reference sequence). The V gene lost 0 bases and the J gene lost 7 bases, with 10 bases spanning the gap. The chain's CDR3 is CASSLSGGPQPQHF. Here the CDR3 DNA reads TGTGCCAGCAGTTTATCGGGGGGACCCCAGCCCCAGCATTTT.

This clonotype was seen more than once but under ten times. The chain couples TRBV28 to TRBJ2-3, with D possibly matching TRBD1 (6 bases). V was trimmed by 10 bases and J by 2 bases, leaving 13 bases between them. This CDR3 is built from 13 residues. Germline V lookup: CDR1 MDHEN, CDR2 SYDVKM. In DNA, the CDR3 is TGTGCCATACAGGGCGTTTTCACAGATACGCAGTATTTT. Amino acids: CAIQGVFTDTQYF. Complete variable domain (other parts from reference TRBV28 and TRBJ2-3): DVKVTQSSRYLVKRTGEKVFLECVQDMDHENMFWYRQDPGLGLRLIYFSYDVKMKEKGDIPEGYSVSREKKERFSLILESASTNQTSMYLCAIQGVFTDTQYFGPGTRLTVL.

The rearrangement joins TRBV6-1 to TRBJ2-2; D is unresolved. Germline V lookup: CDR1 MNHNS, CDR2 SASEGT. Deletions cut 7 bases from V and 4 bases from J, with 13 bases between. This CDR3 is 14 amino acids long. CDR3 amino acids: CASKGNTGTGELFF. The CDR3 nucleotides are TGTGCCAGCAAGGGTAATACCGGCACCGGGGAGCTGTTTTTT.

The table lists this clonotype with many counts. The V gene is TRBV11-2, the J gene TRBJ2-7; D uncertain. Trimming stripped 8 bases from V and 6 bases from J, with 17 bases between. The CDR3 contains 13 residues. Per the germline V gene, CDR1 is SGHAT and CDR2 is FQNNGV. The CDR3 nucleotides are TGTGCCAGCGGTCCGAGGACGGAAGGCGAGCAGTACTTC. Translation gives CASGPRTEGEQYF.

This chain joins TRBV29-1 and TRBJ2-5; the D is unclear. The germline V gene has CDR1 SQVTM and CDR2 ANQGSEA. This CDR3 region has 11 residues. Trimming removed 8 bases from V and 4 bases from J, with 11 bases in between. CDR3 sequence reads: CSSQWGETQYF. DNA of the CDR3: TGCAGCTCACAGTGGGGAGAGACCCAGTACTTC.

This clonotype was seen many times. The rearrangement uses TRBV30 and TRBJ2-4; no firm D call. Germline V gene lookup returns CDR1 GTSNPN and CDR2 SVGIG (reference sequence). The CDR3 has 15 residues. Trimming removed 0 bases from V and 0 bases from J, with 9 bases in between. CDR3: CAWSVGYRAKNIQYF. The CDR3 DNA reads TGTGCCTGGAGTGTTGGGTATCGAGCCAAAAACATTCAGTACTTC. The complete variable domain, with remaining parts taken from reference TRBV30 and TRBJ2-4, reads SQTIHQWPATLVQPVGSPLSLECTVEGTSNPNLYWYRQAAGRGLQLLFYSVGIGQISSEVPQNLSASRPQDRQFILSSKKLLLSDSGFYLCAWSVGYRAKNIQYFGAGTRLSVL.

This clonotype was counted between two and nine times. One end of the junction varies from germline; a read error may be responsible. V gene TRBV11-2 combines with J gene TRBJ2-1; D remains ambiguous. This CDR3 spans 16 amino acids. Germline CDR1 is SGHAT and CDR2 is FQNNGV. CDR3: CVSSLVRSPGDNEQFF. The CDR3 DNA is TGTGTCAGCAGCTTAGTTCGGTCCCCGGGTGACAATGAGCAGTTCTTC.

This clonotype was counted between two and nine times. The CDR3 region is CASSTGQGNGGEKLFF. CDR3 nucleotides: TGCGCCAGCAGCACCGGACAGGGAAACGGGGGAGAAAAACTGTTTTTT. This chain connects TRBV5-1 to TRBJ1-4; 8 bases fit TRBD1. Per germline, CDR1 SGHRS and CDR2 YFSETQ. CDR3 length equals 16 residues. The ends lost 4 bases at V and 8 bases at J; junction bases unmatched: 13.